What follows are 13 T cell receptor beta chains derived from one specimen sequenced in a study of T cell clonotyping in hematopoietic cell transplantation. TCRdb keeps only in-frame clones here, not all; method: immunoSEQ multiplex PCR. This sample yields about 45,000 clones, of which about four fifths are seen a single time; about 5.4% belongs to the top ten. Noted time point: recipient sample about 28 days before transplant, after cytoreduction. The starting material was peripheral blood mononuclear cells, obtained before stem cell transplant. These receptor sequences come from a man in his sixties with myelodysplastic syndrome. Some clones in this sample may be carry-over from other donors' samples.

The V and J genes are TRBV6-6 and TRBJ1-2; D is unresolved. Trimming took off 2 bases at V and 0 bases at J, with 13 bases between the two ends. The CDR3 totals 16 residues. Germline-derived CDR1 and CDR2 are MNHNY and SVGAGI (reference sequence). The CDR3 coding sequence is TGTGCCAGCAGTTACCCTAGGAGGGCCGCTAACTATGGCTACACCTTC. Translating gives CASSYPRRAANYGYTF.

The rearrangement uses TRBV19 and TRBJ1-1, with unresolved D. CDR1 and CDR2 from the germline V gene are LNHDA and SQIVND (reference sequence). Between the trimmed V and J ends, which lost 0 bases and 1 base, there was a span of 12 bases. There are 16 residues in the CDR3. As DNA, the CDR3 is TGTGCCAGTAGTATAGATGAGGGCAGTAAGAACACTGAAGCTTTCTTT. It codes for CASSIDEGSKNTEAFF.

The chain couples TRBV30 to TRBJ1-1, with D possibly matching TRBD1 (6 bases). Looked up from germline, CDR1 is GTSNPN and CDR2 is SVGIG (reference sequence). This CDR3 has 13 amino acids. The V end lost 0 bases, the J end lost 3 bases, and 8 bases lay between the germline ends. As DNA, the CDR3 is TGTGCCTGGAGTGTAAAGGGGGACACTGAAGCTTTCTTT. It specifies CAWSVKGDTEAFF.

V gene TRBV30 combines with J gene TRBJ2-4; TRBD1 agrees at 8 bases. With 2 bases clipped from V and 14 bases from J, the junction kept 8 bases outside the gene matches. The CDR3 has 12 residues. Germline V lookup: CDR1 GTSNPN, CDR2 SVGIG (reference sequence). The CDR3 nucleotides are TGTGCCTGGAGTTCAGTGCCGGGACAGGAGTACTTC. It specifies CAWSSVPGQEYF.

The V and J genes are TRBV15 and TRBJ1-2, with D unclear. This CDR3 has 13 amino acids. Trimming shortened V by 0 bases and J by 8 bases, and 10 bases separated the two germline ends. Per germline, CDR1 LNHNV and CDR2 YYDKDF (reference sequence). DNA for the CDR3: TGTGCCACCAGCAGAGACACCCGTGGAGGCTACACCTTC. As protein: CATSRDTRGGYTF.

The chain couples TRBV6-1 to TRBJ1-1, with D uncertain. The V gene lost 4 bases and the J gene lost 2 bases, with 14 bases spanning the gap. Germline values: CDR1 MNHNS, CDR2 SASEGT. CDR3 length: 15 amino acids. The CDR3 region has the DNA TGTGCCAGCAGTGCCGAGACAATTATTAACACTGAAGCTTTCTTT. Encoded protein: CASSAETIINTEAFF.

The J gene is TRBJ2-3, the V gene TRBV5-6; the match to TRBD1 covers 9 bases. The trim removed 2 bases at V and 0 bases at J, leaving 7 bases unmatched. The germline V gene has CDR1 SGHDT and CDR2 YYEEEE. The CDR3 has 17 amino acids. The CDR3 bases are TGTGCCAGCAGCTTTACAGGGGGCCCCATAAGCACAGATACGCAGTATTTT. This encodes CASSFTGGPISTDTQYF. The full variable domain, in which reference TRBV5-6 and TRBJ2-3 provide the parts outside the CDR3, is DAGVTQSPTHLIKTRGQQVTLRCSPKSGHDTVSWYQQALGQGPQFIFQYYEEEERQRGNFPDRFSGHQFPNYSSELNVNALLLGDSALYLCASSFTGGPISTDTQYFGPGTRLTVL.

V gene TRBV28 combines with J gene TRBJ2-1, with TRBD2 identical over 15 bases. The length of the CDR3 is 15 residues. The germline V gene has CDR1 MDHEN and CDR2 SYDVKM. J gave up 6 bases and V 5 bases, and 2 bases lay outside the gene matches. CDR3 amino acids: CASSRTSGGANEQFF. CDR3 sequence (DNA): TGTGCCAGCAGTCGGACTAGCGGGGGGGCCAATGAGCAGTTCTTC. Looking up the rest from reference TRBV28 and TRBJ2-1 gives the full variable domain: DVKVTQSSRYLVKRTGEKVFLECVQDMDHENMFWYRQDPGLGLRLIYFSYDVKMKEKGDIPEGYSVSREKKERFSLILESASTNQTSMYLCASSRTSGGANEQFFGPGTRLTVL.

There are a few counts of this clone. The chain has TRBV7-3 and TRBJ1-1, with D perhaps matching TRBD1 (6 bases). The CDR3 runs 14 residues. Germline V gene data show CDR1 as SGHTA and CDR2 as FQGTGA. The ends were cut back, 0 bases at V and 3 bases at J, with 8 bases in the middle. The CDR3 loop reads CASSLTGGDTEAFF. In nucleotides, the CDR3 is TGTGCCAGCAGCTTAACAGGGGGGGACACTGAAGCTTTCTTT. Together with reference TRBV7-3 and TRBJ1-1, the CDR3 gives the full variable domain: GAGVSQTPSNKVTEKGKYVELRCDPISGHTALYWYRQSLGQGPEFLIYFQGTGAADDSGLPNDRFFAVRPEGSVSTLKIQRTERGDSAVYLCASSLTGGDTEAFFGQGTRLTVV.

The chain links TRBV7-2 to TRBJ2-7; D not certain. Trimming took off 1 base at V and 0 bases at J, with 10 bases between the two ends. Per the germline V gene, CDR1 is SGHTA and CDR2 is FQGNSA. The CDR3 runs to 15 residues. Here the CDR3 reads CASSLGVGNSYEQYF. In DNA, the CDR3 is TGTGCCAGCAGCTTAGGAGTGGGGAACTCCTACGAGCAGTACTTC.

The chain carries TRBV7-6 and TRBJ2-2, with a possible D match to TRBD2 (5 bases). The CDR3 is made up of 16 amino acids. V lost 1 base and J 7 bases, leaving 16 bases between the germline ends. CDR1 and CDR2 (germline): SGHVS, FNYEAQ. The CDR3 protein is CASSLVGIGGRGELFF. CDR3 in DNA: TGTGCCAGCAGCTTAGTAGGGATCGGAGGACGCGGGGAGCTGTTTTTT.

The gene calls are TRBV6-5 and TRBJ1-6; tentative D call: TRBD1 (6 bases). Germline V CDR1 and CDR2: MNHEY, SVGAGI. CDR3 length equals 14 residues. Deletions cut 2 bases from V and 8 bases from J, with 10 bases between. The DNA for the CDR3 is TGTGCCAGCAGTTACGAGACAGGATATTCACCCCTCCACTTT. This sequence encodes CASSYETGYSPLHF.

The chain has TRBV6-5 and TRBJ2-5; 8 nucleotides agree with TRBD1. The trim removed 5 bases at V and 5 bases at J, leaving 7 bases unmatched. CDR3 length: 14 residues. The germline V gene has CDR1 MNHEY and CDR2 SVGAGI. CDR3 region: CASSADRGAETQYF. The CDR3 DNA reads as TGTGCCAGCAGTGCCGACAGGGGAGCGGAGACCCAGTACTTC.